This TCR beta chain was retrieved from a study of T cells in localized non-small cell lung cancer. General observations from the study: Measurement of T cell clonality placed uninvolved adjacent lung highest, above the level in tumor.

As regards this clone: Antigen: not known.

Looked up from germline, CDR1 is SGHDN and CDR2 is FVKESK. Trimming took 2 bases from V and 6 from J; bases not matched to a gene: 6. The CDR3 has 15 residues. The protocol was immunoSEQ multiplex PCR, while the TCRdb copy is restricted to in-frame clones and leaves out a portion. The sample shows 90,000 to 95,000 clones, approximately 91% of them seen only once. Specimen: PBMCs, collected before any cancer treatment. The rearrangement joins TRBV14 to TRBJ2-1; 8 positions match TRBD1. The TCR originated in a woman aged 35-75 years with stage II squamous cell lung carcinoma. Here the CDR3 reads CASSQSGQGGNEQFF. The CDR3 bases are TGTGCCAGCAGCCAATCAGGACAGGGAGGCAATGAGCAGTTCTTC.